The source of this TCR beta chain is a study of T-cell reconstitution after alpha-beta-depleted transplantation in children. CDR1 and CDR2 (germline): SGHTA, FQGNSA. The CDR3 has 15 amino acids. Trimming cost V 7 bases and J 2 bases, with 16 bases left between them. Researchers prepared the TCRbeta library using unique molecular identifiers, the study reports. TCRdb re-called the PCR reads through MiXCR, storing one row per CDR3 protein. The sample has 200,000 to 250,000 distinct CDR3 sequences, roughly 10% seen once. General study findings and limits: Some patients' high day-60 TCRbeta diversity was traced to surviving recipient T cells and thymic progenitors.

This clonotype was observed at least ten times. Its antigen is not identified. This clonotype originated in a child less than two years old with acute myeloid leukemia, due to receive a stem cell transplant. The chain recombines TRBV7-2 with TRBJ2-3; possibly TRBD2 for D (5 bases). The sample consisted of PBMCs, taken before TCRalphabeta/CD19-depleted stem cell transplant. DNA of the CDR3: TGTGCCAGCACCCTTGGGTCGGGAAACACAGATACGCAGTATTTT. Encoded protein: CASTLGSGNTDTQYF.